This T cell receptor (beta chain) is drawn from a study of CD8+ T cells in alopecia areata. Overall study: Treated patients were scored for severity by percent of scalp affected. Findings and limits, study-wide: Lesional scalp displayed greater clonality than normal scalp, most notably in alopecia totalis/universalis.

Turning to this clone: The antigen remains unidentified.

Following extraction, RNA underwent reverse transcription to cDNA, which served as the sequencing template. The data were produced by immunoSEQ multiplex PCR, yet TCRdb's version contains in-frame clones alone and is incomplete. This table holds 150,000 to 200,000 clones, approximately 62% found once. This CDR3 is built from 15 residues. Germline assignment: CDR1 MNHEY and CDR2 SVGAGI. J gave up 3 bases and V 7 bases, and 8 bases lay outside the gene matches. The treatment denotes: oral pan-JAK inhibitor, 5-10 mg twice daily. From alopecia areata patients, lesional scalp punch biopsies and peripheral blood were collected.

The source of this sequence is a human donor with alopecia areata. The V and J genes are TRBV6-5 and TRBJ2-3, with TRBD2 matching over 9 bases. Material: CD4+ T cells sorted from blood, obtained at week 24, from a patient treated with tofacitinib. In DNA form, the CDR3 reads TGTGCCAGCAAACGACTAGCGGCTACGACAGATACGCAGTATTTT. This encodes CASKRLAATTDTQYF.